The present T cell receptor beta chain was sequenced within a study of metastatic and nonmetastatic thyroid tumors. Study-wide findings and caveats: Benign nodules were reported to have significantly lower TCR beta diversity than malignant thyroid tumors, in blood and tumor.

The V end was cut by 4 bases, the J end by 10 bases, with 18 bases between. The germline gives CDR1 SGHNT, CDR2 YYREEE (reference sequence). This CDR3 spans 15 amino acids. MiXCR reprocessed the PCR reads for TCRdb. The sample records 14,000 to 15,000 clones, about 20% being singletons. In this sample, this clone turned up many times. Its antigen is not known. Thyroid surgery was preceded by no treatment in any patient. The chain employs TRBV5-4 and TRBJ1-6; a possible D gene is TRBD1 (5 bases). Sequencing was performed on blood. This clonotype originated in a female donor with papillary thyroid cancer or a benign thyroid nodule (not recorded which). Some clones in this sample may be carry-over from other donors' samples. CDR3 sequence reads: CASSTETGGSSPLHF. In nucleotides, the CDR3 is TGTGCCAGCAGCACGGAGACCGGGGGATCGTCACCCCTCCACTTT.